These 24 T cell receptor beta chains came from one sample sequenced in a study of neurological immune-mediated disorders (dated by TCRdb to between 2017 and 2020). Libraries were made using 5' RACE. Data came from an Illumina HiSeq 2500. In-frame beta chains were kept once TCRdb had trimmed the public reads at Q25 with fastp and called clones with MiXCR. When rows share a CDR3 protein, they turn into one entry using the most common DNA and genes. For this sample the table gives about 32,000 distinct CDR3 sequences, of which roughly 3.8% were detected only once. The ten largest clones add up to about 2.2% of the sample. The sample taken for sequencing was PBMCs. The source of these receptors is a man aged 25 to 45 with multiple sclerosis.

At least ten counts were recorded for this clonotype. The rearrangement uses TRBV5-1 and TRBJ2-1, with D perhaps being TRBD1 or TRBD2 (6 bases each). CDR1 and CDR2 (germline): SGHRS, YFSETQ. The V and J ends lost 0 bases and 2 bases respectively, with 9 bases between them. The CDR3 consists of 15 residues. CDR3 in amino acids: CASSLGGGPYNEQFF. In DNA, the CDR3 is TGCGCCAGCAGCTTGGGAGGGGGGCCCTACAATGAGCAGTTCTTC.

This clonotype was picked up many times. The CDR3 region is CASSVGQGADEQYF. For the CDR3, the DNA is TGTGCCAGCAGCGTAGGACAGGGGGCCGACGAGCAGTACTTC. The V gene is TRBV7-9, the J gene TRBJ2-7; TRBD1 aligns across 11 bases. The CDR3 length is 14 residues. Unmatched junction bases numbered 5, after V lost 5 bases and J lost 5 bases. Germline V gives CDR1 SEHNR, CDR2 FQNEAQ (reference sequence).

The table lists this clonotype with many counts. This rearrangement joins TRBV4-3 to TRBJ2-3; 14 nucleotides align to TRBD2. V lost 4 bases, J lost 4 bases, and 4 bases stayed unmatched. CDR1 LGHNA and CDR2 YSLEER come from the germline V gene. The CDR3 contains 16 residues. CDR3 nucleotide sequence: TGCGCCAGCAGCCCGACTAGCGGGGGGGGAGCAGATACGCAGTATTTT. Translation gives CASSPTSGGGADTQYF.

This clonotype was observed many times. This chain connects TRBV29-1 to TRBJ2-5; D is unclear. The germline V and J ends were trimmed by 5 bases and 4 bases, with 11 bases remaining between them. This CDR3 is built from 12 residues. The germline V gene has CDR1 SQVTM and CDR2 ANQGSEA. CDR3: CSVLVSGETQYF. DNA of the CDR3: TGCAGCGTTTTGGTCAGTGGAGAGACCCAGTACTTC.

This clonotype was counted many times. The chain employs TRBV9 and TRBJ2-2; 9 bases map to TRBD2. This CDR3 is built from 15 residues. Germline V lookup: CDR1 SGDLS, CDR2 YYNGEE. V lost 3 bases, J lost 2 bases, and 2 bases stayed unmatched. The CDR3 coding sequence is TGTGCCAGCAGCGCTAGCGGGGTCAACACCGGGGAGCTGTTTTTT. Protein product: CASSASGVNTGELFF.

Ten or more counts support this clonotype. This chain links TRBV11-3 with TRBJ1-1; possible D gene TRBD1, 5 bases. Trimming removed 8 bases at V and 2 bases at J, with 15 bases between. Germline values: CDR1 SGHNT, CDR2 YENEEA. The CDR3 consists of 14 residues. CDR3 bases: TGTGCCAGCGGCCTAGGGCAGGGAAACACTGAAGCTTTCTTT. As protein: CASGLGQGNTEAFF. The full variable domain, its missing parts supplied by reference TRBV11-3 and TRBJ1-1, is EAGVVQSPRYKIIEKKQPVAFWCNPISGHNTLYWYLQNLGQGPELLIRYENEEAVDDSQLPKDRFSAERLKGVDSTLKIQPAELGDSAVYLCASGLGQGNTEAFFGQGTRLTVV.

This clonotype was seen only a few times. This chain connects TRBV12-3 or TRBV12-4 to TRBJ1-1; TRBD1 matches 9 bases. This CDR3 has 14 amino acids. The ends lost 6 bases at V and 5 bases at J; junction bases unmatched: 7. CDR3 in amino acids: CASRVGTGITEAFF. CDR3 bases: TGTGCCAGCAGAGTCGGGACAGGGATAACTGAAGCTTTCTTT.

This clonotype occurred many times. At one end, the junction sequence differs from germline, possibly due to a read error. The chain recombines TRBV20-1 with TRBJ1-1; 7 nucleotides align to TRBD1. This CDR3 contains 13 residues. Per germline, CDR1 DFQATT and CDR2 SNEGSKA (reference sequence). The CDR3 sequence: CSARRTGNIEAFF. The DNA for the CDR3 is TGCAGTGCTAGAAGGACAGGCAACATTGAAGCTTTCTTT.

This rearrangement joins TRBV18 to TRBJ1-1, with 8 bases matching TRBD1. This CDR3 contains 15 residues. Germline-derived CDR1 and CDR2 are KGHSH and LQKENI. With V trimmed by 2 bases and J by 2 bases, 4 bases remained unmatched. The CDR3 DNA reads as TGTGCCAGCTCACCATTGGGACAGGTTAACACTGAAGCTTTCTTT. Its translation is CASSPLGQVNTEAFF.

This clonotype was counted many times. The chain employs TRBV7-2 and TRBJ1-4; no clear D. Germline V gene sequence: CDR1 SGHTA, CDR2 FQGNSA. The V gene lost 3 bases and the J gene lost 0 bases, with 8 bases spanning the gap. This CDR3 has 15 residues. The CDR3 reads CASSLQASTNEKLFF. CDR3 DNA: TGTGCCAGCAGCTTGCAGGCCTCAACTAATGAAAAACTGTTTTTT.

This clonotype occurred many times. V gene TRBV10-1 combines with J gene TRBJ2-3; perhaps TRBD1 as D (6 bases). The CDR3 length is 14 residues. CDR1 and CDR2 from the germline V gene are WNHNN and SYGVQD (reference sequence). V lost 6 bases and J 5 bases, leaving 15 bases between the germline ends. CDR3 DNA: TGCGCCAGCAGCGCGTTAGGGGGAAAAGATACGCAGTATTTT. This sequence encodes CASSALGGKDTQYF.

The CDR3 DNA reads TGTGCCAGCAGCACCGGACAGCTCTACAATGAGCAGTTCTTC. Translated: CASSTGQLYNEQFF. The chain uses TRBV7-9 and TRBJ2-1, with D possibly matching TRBD1 (6 bases). Trimming left V 5 bases short and J 3 bases short, with 11 bases between. CDR1 SEHNR and CDR2 FQNEAQ come from the germline V gene (reference sequence). The CDR3 sequence is 14 residues long. Looking up the rest from reference TRBV7-9 and TRBJ2-1 gives the full variable domain: DTGVSQNPRHKITKRGQNVTFRCDPISEHNRLYWYRQTLGQGPEFLTYFQNEAQLEKSRLLSDRFSAERPKGSFSTLEIQRTEQGDSAMYLCASSTGQLYNEQFFGPGTRLTVL.

This clonotype was seen a few times. A much larger clone differs from this one at a single base, so this may be a read error. The gene calls are TRBV20-1 and TRBJ2-5, with D perhaps matching TRBD1 or TRBD2 (5 bases each). From germline, CDR1 is DFQATT and CDR2 SNEGSKA (reference sequence). V was cut by 7 bases and J by 1 base, with 13 bases left in between. The CDR3 runs 13 residues. This CDR3 is CSGNRGIQETQYF. In DNA form, the CDR3 reads TGCAGTGGGAATCGGGGCATCCAAGAGACCCAGTACTTC.

The chain recombines TRBV2 with TRBJ1-2; 8 positions agree with TRBD1. Germline V gene lookup returns CDR1 SNHLY and CDR2 FYNNEI. The CDR3 length is 15 residues. Germline trimming cut 5 bases from V and 3 bases from J; bases unmatched to any gene: 8. The CDR3 loop reads CASSRGQGGDYGYTF. DNA for the CDR3: TGTGCCAGCAGTCGTGGACAGGGTGGGGACTATGGCTACACCTTC.

In this sample, this clonotype turned up a few times. The genes are TRBV20-1 and TRBJ1-1; 9 bases are a match to TRBD1. In germline, CDR1 is DFQATT, CDR2 SNEGSKA (reference sequence). With 1 base clipped from V and 10 bases from J, the junction kept 13 bases outside the gene matches. CDR3 size: 15 residues. Written as DNA, the CDR3 is TGCAGTGCTAGAGGGGACAGGGCGGCTCAGGGAGTAGCTTTCTTT. Amino acids: CSARGDRAAQGVAFF.

In regard to this clonotype: Just one base apart from a much larger clone, this may be a read error. The V and J genes are TRBV2 and TRBJ2-6, with D possibly being TRBD1 (5 bases). Germline CDR1 and CDR2: SNHLY and FYNNEI. CDR3 length: 15 residues. CDR3 in DNA: TGTGCCAGCAGTGAACTGATCTCTGGGGCCAAAGTCCTGACTTTC. It yields the protein CASSELISGAKVLTF.

This clonotype has ten or more counts. The V and J genes are TRBV6-4 and TRBJ1-5; 7 nucleotides agree with TRBD1. Germline CDR1 is MRHNA and CDR2 is SNTAGT. The CDR3 totals 16 residues. With 4 bases clipped from V and 0 bases from J, the junction kept 6 bases outside the gene matches. This CDR3 is CASSGFDRASNQPQHF. CDR3 coding DNA: TGTGCCAGCAGTGGGTTCGACAGGGCTAGCAATCAGCCCCAGCATTTT.

This clonotype was counted many times. This sequence joins TRBV7-2 and TRBJ2-1, with D possibly being TRBD1 (7 bases). The CDR3 runs to 15 residues. Trimming shortened V by 5 bases and J by 10 bases, and 21 bases separated the two germline ends. Germline CDR1 reads SGHTA; CDR2 reads FQGNSA. The CDR3 coding sequence is TGTGCCAGCAGCCCAGGGGGGACGGCCTCATGGGAGCAGTTCTTC. It yields the protein CASSPGGTASWEQFF.

This clonotype was recorded many times. V usage is TRBV7-2 and J usage is TRBJ1-6; tentatively, D is TRBD1 (5 bases). V lost 2 bases and J 6 bases, leaving 11 bases between the germline ends. CDR1 is SGHTA, CDR2 FQGNSA, per germline. This CDR3 spans 15 amino acids. As DNA, the CDR3 is TGTGCCAGCAGCTTAAGGGACGTTCTTAATTCACCCCTCCACTTT. Translated, it gives CASSLRDVLNSPLHF.

About this clonotype: A much larger clone lies one base from this, so it may be a read error. This chain joins TRBV7-2 and TRBJ2-3; D is possibly TRBD2 (6 bases). Germline V lookup: CDR1 SGHTA, CDR2 FQGNSA. The CDR3 is 15 amino acids. The CDR3 nucleotides read TGTGCCAGCAGGTTGGACTATTCTAGCACAGATACGAAGTATTTT. It encodes CASRLDYSSTDTKYF. The whole variable domain, filled in from reference TRBV7-2 and TRBJ2-3, reads GAGVSQSPSNKVTEKGKDVELRCDPISGHTALYWYRQSLGQGLEFLIYFQGNSAPDKSGLPSDRFSAERTGGSVSTLTIQRTQQEDSAVYLCASRLDYSSTDTKYFGPGTRLTVL.

This chain joins TRBV20-1 and TRBJ1-3; a weak D match, TRBD1 (5 bases). The CDR3 covers 15 residues. CDR1 DFQATT and CDR2 SNEGSKA come from the germline V gene (reference sequence). Trimming stripped 5 bases from V and 0 bases from J, with 14 bases between. CDR3 nucleotides: TGCAGTGCTGGAACAGGAACAAGCTCTGGAAACACCATATATTTT. Protein sequence: CSAGTGTSSGNTIYF.

At least ten counts were recorded for this clonotype. The gene calls are TRBV12-3 or TRBV12-4 and TRBJ1-5, with TRBD1 identical over 10 bases. J was trimmed by 5 bases and V by 0 bases; bases with no gene match: 4. There are 16 residues in the CDR3. CDR3 coding DNA: TGTGCCAGCAGTTTAGCCGCCGGGACAGGGGATCAGCCCCAGCATTTT. Translation: CASSLAAGTGDQPQHF.

This clonotype was counted many times. The chain's CDR3 is CSARAGTRQETQYF. The CDR3 DNA reads as TGCAGTGCTAGAGCCGGGACTAGGCAAGAGACCCAGTACTTC. This chain connects TRBV20-1 to TRBJ2-5, with TRBD2 identical over 8 bases. Germline CDR1 and CDR2: DFQATT and SNEGSKA (reference sequence). Trimming cost V 1 base and J 2 bases; bases outside gene matches: 3. There are 14 residues in the CDR3.

This clonotype was seen many times. The chain is built from TRBV20-1 and TRBJ2-7; TRBD1 might be the D (6 bases). Germline values: CDR1 DFQATT, CDR2 SNEGSKA (reference sequence). Trimming left V 5 bases short and J 5 bases short, with 13 bases between. This CDR3 region has 12 residues. The DNA for the CDR3 is TGCAGTGCTTCCTACAGGGTACACGAGCAGTACTTC. Amino acid sequence: CSASYRVHEQYF.